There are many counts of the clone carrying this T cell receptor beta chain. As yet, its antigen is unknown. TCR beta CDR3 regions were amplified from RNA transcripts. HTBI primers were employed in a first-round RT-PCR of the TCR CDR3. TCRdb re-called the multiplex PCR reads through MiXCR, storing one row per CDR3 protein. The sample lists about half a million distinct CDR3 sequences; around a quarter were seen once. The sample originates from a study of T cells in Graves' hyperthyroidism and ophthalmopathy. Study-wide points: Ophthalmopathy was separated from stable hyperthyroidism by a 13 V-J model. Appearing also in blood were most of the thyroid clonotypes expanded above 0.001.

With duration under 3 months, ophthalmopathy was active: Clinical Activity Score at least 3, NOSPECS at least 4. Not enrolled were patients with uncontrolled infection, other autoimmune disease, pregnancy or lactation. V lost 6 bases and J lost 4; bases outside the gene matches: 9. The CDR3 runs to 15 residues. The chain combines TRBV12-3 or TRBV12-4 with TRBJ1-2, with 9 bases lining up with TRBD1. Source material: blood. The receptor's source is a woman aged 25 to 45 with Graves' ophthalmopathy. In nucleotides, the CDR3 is TGTGCCAGCAGGGGACAGGGTCCCCTTGGCTATGGCTACACCTTC. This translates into CASRGQGPLGYGYTF.